This T cell receptor beta chain was sequenced during a study of OX40 agonist ivuxolimab in advanced cancers. Across the study: Every patient in dose escalation had hepatocellular carcinoma, melanoma, renal cell or head and neck cancer. One patient with hepatocellular carcinoma and two with cutaneous melanoma, three in all, had partial responses.

Study results and caveats: Expanded clones belonging to CD8+ T cells outnumbered, on average, those of CD4+.

Of note for this clone: No antigen is known for it.

The germline V gene encodes CDR1 SEHNR and CDR2 FQNEAQ (reference sequence). Trimming removed 1 base at V and 0 bases at J, with 6 bases between. The CDR3 totals 14 residues. Profiling relied on immunoSEQ multiplex PCR, and the TCRdb table lists in-frame clones only, not all of them. This sample has approximately 44,000 clones, with about nine tenths found just once. Sequenced material: CD4+ or CD8+ T cells sorted from blood, taken in a trial of the OX40 agonist ivuxolimab. The TCR sequence derives from an adult with an advanced solid tumor such as melanoma, head and neck, liver or kidney cancer. This chain joins TRBV7-9 and TRBJ2-5; D ambiguous. The CDR3, as DNA: TGTGCCAGCAGCTTAGTAGGGTACCAAGAGACCCAGTACTTC. This gives the protein CASSLVGYQETQYF. Looking up the rest from reference TRBV7-9 and TRBJ2-5 gives the full variable domain: DTGVSQNPRHKITKRGQNVTFRCDPISEHNRLYWYRQTLGQGPEFLTYFQNEAQLEKSRLLSDRFSAERPKGSFSTLEIQRTEQGDSAMYLCASSLVGYQETQYFGPGTRLLVL.